The 27 T cell receptor beta chains listed next were all sequenced from one sample in a study of cytomegalovirus exposure and HLA in healthy donors. The PCR had 60 Vbeta and 13 Jbeta primers. Assay: immunoSEQ multiplex PCR; the TCRdb copy retains only in-frame clones and omits some. The sample lists around 200,000 clones; 75% to 90% were seen once. The specimen sequenced was PBMCs. The receptors stem from a man between 35 and 55 years old in good health and CMV-seropositive.

This sequence joins TRBV5-6 and TRBJ1-6, with TRBD1 as a possible D gene (6 bases). Deletions cut 3 bases from V and 9 bases from J, with 13 bases between. Germline V CDR1 and CDR2: SGHDT, YYEEEE. This CDR3 spans 14 amino acids. CDR3 coding DNA: TGTGCCAGCAGCTCCGACAGGTGGGGTTCACCCCTCCACTTT. Its protein product is CASSSDRWGSPLHF.

The chain employs TRBV27 and TRBJ1-1; 8 bases map to TRBD1. Germline lookup yields CDR1 MNHEY and CDR2 SMNVEV (reference sequence). J gave up 5 bases and V 6 bases, and 5 bases lay outside the gene matches. The CDR3 is 13 residues long. The CDR3 nucleotides read TGTGCCAGCAGACCACAGGGGGTGACTGAAGCTTTCTTT. Translation gives CASRPQGVTEAFF.

The rearrangement joins TRBV6-5 to TRBJ2-1; 10 nucleotides line up with TRBD2. Per the germline V gene, CDR1 is MNHEY and CDR2 is SVGAGI. Trimming cost V 2 bases and J 4 bases; bases outside gene matches: 2. This CDR3 has 15 residues. CDR3 amino acids: CASSYASGGYNEQFF. The CDR3 DNA sequence: TGTGCCAGCAGTTACGCTAGCGGGGGATACAATGAGCAGTTCTTC.

The chain couples TRBV4-3 to TRBJ2-3; 11 bases are a match to TRBD2. CDR3 size: 17 residues. Unmatched junction bases numbered 9, after V lost 2 bases and J lost 5 bases. CDR1 LGHNA and CDR2 YSLEER come from the germline V gene. The CDR3 nucleotides read TGCGCCAGCAGCCAATCCCTCCTAGCGGGGGGTGTAGATACGCAGTATTTT. Protein: CASSQSLLAGGVDTQYF.

The rearrangement uses TRBV13 and TRBJ2-5; 10 bases are a match to TRBD1. V dropped 2 bases and J dropped 3; count of bases not matched to a gene: 3. The CDR3 contains 15 residues. Germline V gene data show CDR1 as PRHDT and CDR2 as FYEKMQ (reference sequence). The CDR3 reads CASSLTGTGEETQYF. In DNA form, the CDR3 reads TGTGCCAGCAGCTTAACGGGGACAGGGGAAGAGACCCAGTACTTC.

The gene calls are TRBV11-1 and TRBJ1-6, with 7 bases identical to TRBD1. The germline V gene encodes CDR1 SGHAT and CDR2 FQDESV (reference sequence). The junction had 0 bases not matched to a gene; V was cut back by 1 base and J by 6 bases. The CDR3 runs to 14 residues. The CDR3 is CASSLGQGNSPLHF. For the CDR3, the DNA is TGTGCCAGCAGCTTAGGACAGGGTAATTCACCCCTCCACTTT. Using reference TRBV11-1 and TRBJ1-6 for the parts outside the CDR3, the full variable domain is EAEVAQSPRYKITEKSQAVAFWCDPISGHATLYWYRQILGQGPELLVQFQDESVVDDSQLPKDRFSAERLKGVDSTLKIQPAELGDSAMYLCASSLGQGNSPLHFGNGTRLTVT.

The gene calls are TRBV28 and TRBJ1-6; D is uncertain. Germline V gene sequence: CDR1 MDHEN, CDR2 SYDVKM. V gave up 5 bases and J gave up 0 bases, with 14 bases separating them. This CDR3 spans 17 amino acids. This CDR3 is CASSPPAASSYNSPLHF. The CDR3, as DNA: TGTGCCAGCAGTCCCCCCGCAGCGAGCTCCTATAATTCACCCCTCCACTTT.

The CDR3 region is CAIRGQGLGQETQYF. Written as DNA, the CDR3 is TGTGCCATCAGGGGACAGGGGTTGGGGCAGGAGACCCAGTACTTC. The genes are TRBV10-3 and TRBJ2-5; 10 nucleotides agree with TRBD1. Germline CDR1 ENHRY, CDR2 SYGVKD. J was trimmed by 5 bases and V by 6 bases; bases with no gene match: 9. The CDR3 contains 15 residues.

About this clone: The junction departs from germline at one end; a sequencing error may be responsible. The chain recombines TRBV28 with TRBJ1-1; maybe TRBD1 (6 bases). There are 13 residues in the CDR3. Germline lookup yields CDR1 MDHEN and CDR2 SYDVKM. The CDR3: CASSSTGNSEAFF. The CDR3 region has the DNA TGTGCCAGCAGTTCCACAGGGAACTCTGAAGCTTTCTTT. Full variable domain (outside the CDR3, taken from reference TRBV28 and TRBJ1-1): DVKVTQSSRYLVKRTGEKVFLECVQDMDHENMFWYRQDPGLGLRLIYFSYDVKMKEKGDIPEGYSVSREKKERFSLILESASTNQTSMYLCASSSTGNSEAFFGQGTRLTVV.

The CDR3 region has the DNA TGTGCCTGGAGTTCCGGACAGGGCCCTCAGCCCCAGCATTTT. As protein: CAWSSGQGPQPQHF. The chain combines TRBV30 with TRBJ1-5; 8 bases map to TRBD1. Germline assignment: CDR1 GTSNPN and CDR2 SVGIG (reference sequence). The CDR3 sequence is 14 residues long. V was clipped by 2 bases and J by 6 bases; unmatched bases: 6.

The chain recombines TRBV7-2 with TRBJ2-7; 8 bases fit TRBD2. Germline CDR1 is SGHTA and CDR2 is FQGNSA. V lost 6 bases to trimming and J lost 6 bases; unmatched junction nucleotides: 10. The length of the CDR3 is 14 residues. Here the CDR3 reads CASSPGTSVAEQYF. CDR3 bases: TGTGCCAGCAGTCCCGGGACTAGTGTAGCCGAGCAGTACTTC.

The V gene is TRBV5-1, the J gene TRBJ1-2, with D unresolved. Trimming left V 0 bases short and J 3 bases short, with 6 bases between. Looked up from germline, CDR1 is SGHRS and CDR2 is YFSETQ. The CDR3 length is 13 residues. CDR3 loop: CASSLATDYGYTF. The DNA for the CDR3 is TGCGCCAGCAGCTTGGCCACAGACTATGGCTACACCTTC.

The V gene is TRBV27, the J gene TRBJ2-7; TRBD1 is a possible D gene (5 bases). Germline CDR1 is MNHEY and CDR2 is SMNVEV (reference sequence). V was shortened by 2 bases and J by 2 bases, with 10 bases between the two germline ends. The CDR3 is made up of 14 amino acids. The DNA of the CDR3 is TGTGCCAGCAGTTTAGTGGCGACAGCCTACGAGCAGTACTTC. It yields the protein CASSLVATAYEQYF.

The chain has TRBV7-9 and TRBJ2-7; D might be TRBD2 (7 bases). The germline CDR1 and CDR2 sequences are SEHNR and FQNEAQ (reference sequence). This CDR3 is 18 amino acids long. V gave up 5 bases and J gave up 1 base, with 24 bases separating them. The DNA of the CDR3 is TGTGCCAGCAGCCCGCGGACGGGGGGCCCTATCAAATCCTACGAGCAGTACTTC. It is translated as CASSPRTGGPIKSYEQYF.

About this clone: The same CDR3 can be traced to other DNA sequences in this sample. This chain joins TRBV5-1 and TRBJ2-5; D ambiguous. CDR1 is SGHRS and CDR2 is YFSETQ in the germline V gene. V lost 0 bases, J lost 5 bases, and 5 bases lay in between. This CDR3 has 12 residues. The CDR3 DNA is TGCGCCAGCAGCTTGGCCCGGGAGACCCAGTACTTC. Translating gives CASSLARETQYF.

The chain carries TRBV10-3 and TRBJ1-5; tentatively, D is TRBD1 (5 bases). The CDR3 contains 14 residues. The germline V gene has CDR1 ENHRY and CDR2 SYGVKD. V lost 8 bases to trimming and J lost 2 bases, with 13 bases between them. In DNA, the CDR3 is TGTGCCATCGGAGCACAGGACGGCAATCAGCCCCAGCATTTT. It is translated as CAIGAQDGNQPQHF.

As for this clone: Mismatch with germline at one junction end may stem from a read error. The chain combines TRBV7-7 with TRBJ2-1; a weak D match, TRBD1 (9 bases). The germline V gene has CDR1 SSHAT and CDR2 FNYEAQ (reference sequence). This CDR3 has 15 residues. The CDR3 DNA is TGTGCTAGCAGCCCCACAGGGGGCGGGGGGAATGAGCAGTTCTTC. Its protein is CASSPTGGGGNEQFF.

The V call is TRBV5-4, the J call TRBJ1-1; 9 nucleotides align to TRBD1. CDR1 is SGHNT, CDR2 YYREEE, per germline (reference sequence). This CDR3 is 15 amino acids long. The ends lost 4 bases at V and 4 bases at J; junction bases unmatched: 8. The CDR3 protein is CASSVPQGAGTEAFF. CDR3 in DNA: TGTGCCAGCAGCGTACCACAGGGGGCTGGCACTGAAGCTTTCTTT. The full variable domain, in which reference TRBV5-4 and TRBJ1-1 provide the parts outside the CDR3, is ETGVTQSPTHLIKTRGQQVTLRCSSQSGHNTVSWYQQALGQGPQFIFQYYREEENGRGNFPPRFSGLQFPNYSSELNVNALELDDSALYLCASSVPQGAGTEAFFGQGTRLTVV.

The gene calls are TRBV9 and TRBJ2-7; TRBD2 matches 10 bases. Germline values: CDR1 SGDLS, CDR2 YYNGEE. The V segment lost 3 bases and the J segment 2 bases; nucleotides outside the gene matches: 2. This CDR3 has 14 amino acids. CDR3 region: CASSGSGGTYEQYF. DNA for the CDR3: TGTGCCAGCAGCGGTAGCGGGGGGACCTACGAGCAGTACTTC. The full variable domain, with the rest looked up from reference TRBV9 and TRBJ2-7, is DSGVTQTPKHLITATGQRVTLRCSPRSGDLSVYWYQQSLDQGLQFLIQYYNGEERAKGNILERFSAQQFPDLHSELNLSSLELGDSALYFCASSGSGGTYEQYFGPGTRLTVT.

This clone was seen a few times. The genes are TRBV10-3 and TRBJ2-2, with TRBD2 identical over 13 bases. V trimming: 3 bases; J trimming: 2 bases; junction bases outside the gene matches: 3. The CDR3 spans 17 residues. Looked up from germline, CDR1 is ENHRY and CDR2 is SYGVKD. As DNA, the CDR3 is TGTGCCATCAGTGAACTAGCGGGGGGGCCTAACACCGGGGAGCTGTTTTTT. Translating gives CAISELAGGPNTGELFF.

This clone has just a few counts. The chain has TRBV23-1 and TRBJ2-7; tentative D call: TRBD2 (5 bases). TRBV23-1 is reported as an ORF; its role is uncertain. V was pared by 0 bases and J by 0 bases, with 12 bases between. The CDR3 contains 16 residues. CDR3 DNA sequence: TGCGCCAGCAGTCAATCCCAGTCGGGGAGCTCCTACGAGCAGTACTTC. This encodes CASSQSQSGSSYEQYF.

The chain has TRBV29-1 and TRBJ1-4; TRBD1 matches at 8 bases. Germline V gives CDR1 SQVTM, CDR2 ANQGSEA. This CDR3 is 13 amino acids long. V gave up 5 bases and J gave up 8 bases; unmatched junction bases: 7. CDR3 sequence: CSVSKAGGEKLFF. CDR3 in DNA: TGCAGCGTTTCTAAGGCAGGGGGCGAAAAACTGTTTTTT.

The chain joins TRBV5-1 to TRBJ2-4; D not certain. Germline CDR1 and CDR2: SGHRS and YFSETQ. V was cut by 0 bases and J by 5 bases, with 9 bases left in between. The CDR3 covers 14 residues. CDR3 nucleotide sequence: TGCGCCAGCAGCTTGGACAGTATGGAAAACATTCAGTACTTC. It specifies CASSLDSMENIQYF. Using reference TRBV5-1 and TRBJ2-4 for the parts outside the CDR3, the full variable domain is KAGVTQTPRYLIKTRGQQVTLSCSPISGHRSVSWYQQTPGQGLQFLFEYFSETQRNKGNFPGRFSGRQFSNSRSEMNVSTLELGDSALYLCASSLDSMENIQYFGAGTRLSVL.

The rearrangement links TRBV27 to TRBJ1-1; possibly TRBD1 for D (5 bases). The V gene lost 2 bases and the J gene lost 0 bases, with 10 bases spanning the gap. The CDR3 has 15 residues. Germline CDR1 and CDR2: MNHEY and SMNVEV (reference sequence). This CDR3 reads CASSLNRILNTEAFF. The DNA of the CDR3 is TGTGCCAGCAGTTTAAACAGGATCCTGAACACTGAAGCTTTCTTT.

The chain has TRBV27 and TRBJ1-2; TRBD1 matches at 11 bases. CDR1 is MNHEY and CDR2 is SMNVEV in the germline V gene (reference sequence). V trimming: 5 bases; J trimming: 7 bases; junction bases outside the gene matches: 3. The CDR3 is made up of 13 amino acids. The CDR3 DNA reads TGTGCCAGCAGTAGGACAGGGGGCAGTGGCTACACCTTC. Its translation: CASSRTGGSGYTF.

This clone was seen a few times. V is TRBV9 and J is TRBJ2-7; D ambiguous. The CDR3 has 15 residues. Per germline, CDR1 SGDLS and CDR2 YYNGEE. Trimming pared 0 bases from V and 0 bases from J, leaving 10 bases between. CDR3 sequence (DNA): TGTGCCAGCAGCGTAGGGAGCGTATCCTCCTACGAGCAGTACTTC. It translates to CASSVGSVSSYEQYF.

This clone has more than one count but fewer than ten. The V call is TRBV9, the J call TRBJ1-4; D is unclear. Trimming took off 0 bases at V and 0 bases at J, with 6 bases between the two ends. Germline lookup yields CDR1 SGDLS and CDR2 YYNGEE. CDR3 size: 15 residues. In DNA, the CDR3 is TGTGCCAGCAGCGTAGCGGGAGCAACTAATGAAAAACTGTTTTTT. Translated: CASSVAGATNEKLFF.